This TCR beta chain is from a study of technical replicates of blood from a handful of donors. Using immunoSEQ multiplex PCR, the repertoire was profiled, and TCRdb retains in-frame clones only, with some absent. Altogether about 88,000 clones are present, roughly 92% being singletons, with the ten largest covering 0.2% to 0.3%. The CDR3 length is 15 residues. The ends were cut back, 1 base at V and 7 bases at J, with 16 bases in the middle. Germline assignment: CDR1 MGHRA and CDR2 YSYEKL. This TCR was recovered from a human donor in good health. This chain connects TRBV4-1 to TRBJ1-2, with D possibly being TRBD1 (6 bases). Material for sequencing was T cells isolated from PBMCs. The CDR3 protein is CASSQVYGEGGGYTF. The CDR3 nucleotides are TGCGCCAGCAGCCAAGTATACGGGGAGGGGGGTGGCTACACCTTC.